Listed here are 18 T cell receptor beta chains from one sample, sequenced in a study of blood T cell repertoires in COVID-19 (dated by TCRdb to between 2020 and 2021). Receptors were amplified or captured by the immunoSEQ multiplex PCR assay. The immuneACCESS repertoire file appears here via TCRdb, limited to in-frame rearrangements. These files lack a portion of the clones; in checked studies, under half of the deficit traces to unresolved V genes, and the cause of the others is not known. This sample holds 85,000 to 130,000 clones; 70% to 90% were observed only once. The ten largest clones take up less than 7.5% of the sample. Sequenced material: peripheral blood. The receptors shown here come from a woman aged 60-75 years with acute or convalescent COVID-19.

This chain links TRBV18 with TRBJ2-4; perhaps TRBD2 as D (5 bases). The CDR3 loop spans 17 amino acids. The germline V and J ends were trimmed by 3 bases and 0 bases, with 15 bases remaining between them. Per germline, CDR1 KGHSH and CDR2 LQKENI. The CDR3 sequence is CASSPRNSELAKNIQYF. The CDR3 region has the DNA TGTGCCAGCTCACCCCGAAATAGCGAACTAGCCAAAAACATTCAGTACTTC.

The genes are TRBV2 and TRBJ1-2; TRBD1 agrees at 7 bases. Germline assignment: CDR1 SNHLY and CDR2 FYNNEI. The junction had 8 bases not matched to a gene; V was cut back by 2 bases and J by 8 bases. The CDR3 spans 14 residues. This chain's CDR3 is CASSEILGQEGYTF. In DNA form, the CDR3 reads TGTGCCAGCAGTGAAATTCTTGGACAGGAGGGCTACACCTTC.

The chain carries TRBV11-3 and TRBJ2-1; D is ambiguous. In germline, CDR1 is SGHNT, CDR2 YENEEA. V lost 0 bases and J lost 0, with 6 bases in between. This CDR3 region has 15 residues. This CDR3 reads CASSLEQSSYNEQFF. DNA of the CDR3: TGTGCCAGCAGCTTAGAACAGAGCTCCTACAATGAGCAGTTCTTC.

The chain carries TRBV3-1 (or the pseudogene TRBV3-2) and TRBJ1-3, with D perhaps TRBD1 (6 bases). Germline assignment: CDR1 LGHDT and CDR2 YNNKEL (reference sequence). This CDR3 is built from 17 residues. V was shortened by 2 bases and J by 0 bases, with 14 bases between the two germline ends. The CDR3 sequence is CASSQTGKGSSGNTIYF. CDR3 DNA: TGTGCCAGCAGCCAAACAGGGAAGGGGAGCTCTGGAAACACCATATATTTT.

This rearrangement joins TRBV4-2 to TRBJ2-3; 12 bases fit TRBD2. Germline values: CDR1 LGHNA, CDR2 YNFKEQ. The CDR3 runs 16 residues. Trimming took 0 bases from V and 6 from J; bases not matched to a gene: 4. DNA for the CDR3: TGTGCCAGCAGCCAAGAAACTAGCGGGAGGTTTGATACGCAGTATTTT. Its protein product is CASSQETSGRFDTQYF.

The chain joins TRBV7-2 to TRBJ2-2; D perhaps matches TRBD2 (6 bases). The germline gives CDR1 SGHTA, CDR2 FQGNSA. The V end was cut by 4 bases, the J end by 5 bases, with 14 bases between. This CDR3 has 15 residues. Here the CDR3 reads CASSSVRAGTGELFF. DNA of the CDR3: TGTGCCAGCAGCTCCGTCCGGGCGGGGACCGGGGAGCTGTTTTTT.

The chain joins TRBV5-4 to TRBJ2-1, with a weak D call TRBD2 (6 bases). The CDR3 runs to 14 residues. V lost 2 bases to trimming and J lost 10 bases, with 16 bases between them. The germline V gene encodes CDR1 SGHNT and CDR2 YYREEE (reference sequence). CDR3 in amino acids: CASSFFGGSKEQFF. For the CDR3, the DNA is TGTGCCAGCAGCTTCTTTGGGGGGAGTAAGGAGCAGTTCTTC.

This rearrangement joins TRBV10-3 to TRBJ1-3; perhaps TRBD1 as D (6 bases). Trimming removed 8 bases at V and 0 bases at J, with 8 bases between. The CDR3 extends over 13 amino acids. CDR1 is ENHRY, CDR2 SYGVKD, per germline. The CDR3 bases are TGTGCCATCCAGGGGAGCTCTGGAAACACCATATATTTT. It is translated as CAIQGSSGNTIYF.

A few counts support this clone. The chain combines TRBV28 with TRBJ1-5; D is unresolved. The V and J ends lost 2 bases and 0 bases respectively, with 8 bases between them. The CDR3 covers 15 residues. The V gene's germline CDR1 is MDHEN and CDR2 SYDVKM. CDR3 residues: CASSLMRDSNQPQHF. The CDR3 coding sequence is TGTGCCAGCAGTTTAATGCGGGATAGCAATCAGCCCCAGCATTTT.

In its sample, this clone was seen a few times. This chain uses TRBV4-1 with TRBJ1-2, with D perhaps matching TRBD1 (6 bases). The length of the CDR3 is 15 residues. V was shortened by 4 bases and J by 5 bases, with 17 bases between the two germline ends. Germline V lookup: CDR1 MGHRA, CDR2 YSYEKL. CDR3 nucleotide sequence: TGCGCCAGCAGCCCTACGGAAGCGCAGGGGTATGGCTACACCTTC. Translation: CASSPTEAQGYGYTF.

The genes are TRBV9 and TRBJ1-6; 7 nucleotides match TRBD1. The J segment lost 8 bases and the V segment lost 4 bases, leaving 6 bases of the junction unmatched. The CDR3 has 14 residues. Germline CDR1 SGDLS, CDR2 YYNGEE. CDR3: CASSPGQTHSPLHF. CDR3 nucleotides: TGTGCCAGCAGCCCGGGACAGACCCATTCACCCCTCCACTTT.

The chain joins TRBV6-5 to TRBJ1-1; the D gene is possibly TRBD1 (6 bases). The V gene's germline CDR1 is MNHEY and CDR2 SVGAGI. The CDR3 runs to 13 residues. V lost 8 bases and J lost 7, with 17 bases in between. The CDR3 nucleotides are TGTGCCAGCCTGGGACACTTTAGAAATGAAGCTTTCTTT. This sequence encodes CASLGHFRNEAFF.

The chain is built from TRBV4-1 and TRBJ1-5; possible D gene TRBD1, 6 bases. Trimming took 2 bases from V and 3 from J, leaving 14 bases between them. Germline V lookup: CDR1 MGHRA, CDR2 YSYEKL. This CDR3 is 16 amino acids long. The CDR3 DNA follows: TGCGCCAGCAGCCAATTGGCAGGGGCGACCAATCAGCCCCAGCATTTT. This translates into CASSQLAGATNQPQHF.

In this sample, this clone turned up once. The chain joins TRBV9 to TRBJ2-5, with 7 bases identical to TRBD2. Trimming took 0 bases from V and 5 from J; bases not matched to a gene: 4. Germline CDR1 SGDLS, CDR2 YYNGEE. The CDR3 totals 14 residues. The CDR3 reads CASSVGGRGETQYF. DNA for the CDR3: TGTGCCAGCAGCGTAGGAGGGAGGGGCGAGACCCAGTACTTC.

The rearrangement joins TRBV23-1 to TRBJ2-3, with TRBD2 matching 13 bases. TRBV23-1 is an open reading frame whose function is uncertain. V gave up 2 bases and J gave up 0 bases; unmatched junction bases: 20. The length of the CDR3 is 23 residues. The CDR3 is CASSQPLGLAGEPCLPSTDTQYF. The CDR3 DNA is TGCGCCAGCAGTCAACCCCTCGGACTAGCGGGAGAGCCATGCCTTCCTAGCACAGATACGCAGTATTTT.

The genes are TRBV7-8 and TRBJ2-1; 8 bases fit TRBD2. The CDR3 extends over 16 amino acids. Looked up from germline, CDR1 is SGHVS and CDR2 is FQNEAQ. Losses at the gene ends were 5 bases for V and 4 bases for J; bases not matched to a gene: 10. For the CDR3, the DNA is TGTGCCAGCAGCGCCCAGCGGGGGCGTGTTTACAATGAGCAGTTCTTC. Protein sequence: CASSAQRGRVYNEQFF.

This rearrangement joins TRBV9 to TRBJ2-5, with D tentatively TRBD1 (7 bases). Germline V gene data show CDR1 as SGDLS and CDR2 as YYNGEE. Trimming cost V 0 bases and J 1 base, with 16 bases left between them. There are 17 residues in the CDR3. Written as DNA, the CDR3 is TGTGCCAGCAGCGTAGACCCCGCAGGGGGGAGCCAAGAGACCCAGTACTTC. This codes for CASSVDPAGGSQETQYF.

This clone turned up a few times. The chain uses TRBV5-4 and TRBJ1-1; D unclear. This CDR3 is built from 14 residues. V dropped 4 bases and J dropped 4 bases, with 14 bases sitting between them. Germline V gene data show CDR1 as SGHNT and CDR2 as YYREEE (reference sequence). The DNA of the CDR3 is TGTGCCAGCAGCCTCGGGAAGCCCTTCACTGAAGCTTTCTTT. As protein: CASSLGKPFTEAFF.